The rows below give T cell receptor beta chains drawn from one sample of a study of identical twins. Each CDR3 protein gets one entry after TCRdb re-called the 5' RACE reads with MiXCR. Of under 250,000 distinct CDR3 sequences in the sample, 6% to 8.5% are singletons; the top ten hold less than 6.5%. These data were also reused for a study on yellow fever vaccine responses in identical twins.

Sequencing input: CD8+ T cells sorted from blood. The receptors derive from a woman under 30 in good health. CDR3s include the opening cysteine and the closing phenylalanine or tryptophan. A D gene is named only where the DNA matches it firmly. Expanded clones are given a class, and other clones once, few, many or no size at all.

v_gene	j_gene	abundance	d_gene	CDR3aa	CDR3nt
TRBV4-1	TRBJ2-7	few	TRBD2	CASSTGTSGRHYEQYF	TGCGCCAGCAGCACCGGGACTAGCGGGAGACACTACGAGCAGTACTTC
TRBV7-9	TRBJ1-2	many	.	CASSSSGTLYGYTF	TGTGCCAGCAGCTCTTCCGGGACCCTCTATGGCTACACCTTC
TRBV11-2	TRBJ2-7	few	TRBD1	CASSDRDRGCSYEQYF	TGTGCCAGCAGCGACCGGGACAGGGGCTGTTCCTACGAGCAGTACTTC
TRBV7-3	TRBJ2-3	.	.	CASSPASSTDTQYF	TGTGCCAGCAGCCCAGCCTCTAGCACAGATACGCAGTATTTT
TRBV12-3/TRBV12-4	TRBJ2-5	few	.	CASSFQGRETQYF	TGTGCCAGCAGTTTCCAGGGAAGAGAGACCCAGTACTTC
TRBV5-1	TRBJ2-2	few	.	CASSWGSTGELFF	TGCGCCAGCAGCTGGGGGTCCACCGGGGAGCTGTTTTTT
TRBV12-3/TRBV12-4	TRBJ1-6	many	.	CASTDREFGVALHF	TGTGCCAGCACCGACCGGGAATTTGGGGTCGCCCTCCACTTT
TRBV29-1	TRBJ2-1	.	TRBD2	CSVEDGSAGGGYNEQFF	TGCAGCGTTGAAGATGGGTCCGCGGGAGGCGGCTACAATGAGCAGTTCTTC
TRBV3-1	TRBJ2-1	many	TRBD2	CASSQNLFSGKNNEQFF	TGTGCCAGCAGCCAAAATCTCTTTAGCGGGAAAAACAATGAGCAGTTCTTC
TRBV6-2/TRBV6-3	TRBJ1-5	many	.	CASSSNEEGNQPQHF	TGTGCCAGCAGTTCAAACGAAGAAGGCAATCAGCCCCAGCATTTT
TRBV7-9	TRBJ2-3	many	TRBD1	CASSSGQGSTDTQYF	TGTGCCAGCAGCTCCGGACAGGGGAGCACAGATACGCAGTATTTT
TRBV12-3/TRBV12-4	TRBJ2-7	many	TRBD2	CASSPGGVMEQYF	TGTGCCAGCAGTCCCGGGGGGGTGATGGAGCAGTACTTC
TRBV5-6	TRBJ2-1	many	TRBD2	CASSLGGRETNEQFF	TGTGCCAGCAGCTTGGGCGGGAGAGAAACCAATGAGCAGTTCTTC
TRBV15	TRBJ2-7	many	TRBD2	CATSREASGRYSYEQYF	TGTGCCACCAGCAGAGAGGCTAGCGGGAGATACTCCTACGAGCAGTACTTC
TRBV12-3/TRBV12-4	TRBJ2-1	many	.	CASSSTRGFNEQFF	TGTGCCAGCAGTTCTACCCGGGGCTTCAATGAGCAGTTCTTC
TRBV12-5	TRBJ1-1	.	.	CASGPSPGATEAFF	TGTGCTAGTGGCCCTTCTCCGGGGGCAACTGAAGCTTTCTTT
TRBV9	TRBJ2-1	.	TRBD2	CASSVRLAGGNEQFF	TGTGCCAGCAGCGTAAGACTAGCTGGGGGCAATGAGCAGTTCTTC
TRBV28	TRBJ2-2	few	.	CASSLGDGELFF	TGTGCCAGCAGTTTAGGTGACGGGGAGCTGTTTTTT
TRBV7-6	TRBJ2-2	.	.	CASSESPAGGTGELFF	TGTGCCAGCAGCGAGAGCCCTGCAGGCGGTACCGGGGAGCTGTTTTTT
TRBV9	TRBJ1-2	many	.	CASSVQMADGNYGYTF	TGTGCCAGCAGCGTCCAGATGGCGGATGGTAACTATGGCTACACCTTC
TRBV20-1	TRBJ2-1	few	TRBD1	CSARAIGTGVVNEQFF	TGCAGTGCTAGAGCTATAGGGACAGGGGTGGTTAATGAGCAGTTCTTC
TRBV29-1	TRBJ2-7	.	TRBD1	CSVEIGTVSSYEQYF	TGCAGCGTTGAAATAGGGACAGTGAGCTCCTACGAGCAGTACTTC
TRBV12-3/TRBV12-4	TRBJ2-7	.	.	CASSFWDGRNYEQYF	TGTGCCAGCAGTTTTTGGGACGGGAGAAATTACGAGCAGTACTTC
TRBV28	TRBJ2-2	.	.	CASSFLRQINTGELFF	TGTGCCAGCAGTTTTTTAAGGCAGATAAACACCGGGGAGCTGTTTTTT
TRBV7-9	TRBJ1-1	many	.	CASSLSGVANTEAFF	TGTGCCAGCAGCTTATCCGGGGTGGCGAACACTGAAGCTTTCTTT
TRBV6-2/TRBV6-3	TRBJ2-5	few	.	CASSYSPRKQETQYF	TGTGCCAGCAGTTACTCGCCCAGGAAACAAGAGACCCAGTACTTC
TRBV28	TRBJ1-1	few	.	CASSFSRIEAFF	TGTGCCAGCAGTTTTTCCAGGATTGAAGCTTTCTTT
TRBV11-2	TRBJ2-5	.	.	CASSLEEGAYQETQYF	TGTGCCAGCAGCTTAGAGGAGGGGGCCTACCAAGAGACCCAGTACTTC
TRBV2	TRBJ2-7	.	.	CASRGPYEQYF	TGTGCCAGCAGGGGACCCTACGAGCAGTACTTC
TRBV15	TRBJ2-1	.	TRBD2	CATSIPSGYYNEQFF	TGTGCCACCAGCATACCTAGCGGATACTACAATGAGCAGTTCTTC
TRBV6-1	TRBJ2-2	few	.	CASGRGTSNTGELFF	TGTGCCAGCGGGCGCGGGACTTCGAACACCGGGGAGCTGTTTTTT
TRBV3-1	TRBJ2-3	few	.	CASSQDPAPSTDTQYF	TGTGCCAGCAGCCAAGATCCAGCGCCAAGCACAGATACGCAGTATTTT
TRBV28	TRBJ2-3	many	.	CASSSQLASSTDTQYF	TGTGCCAGCAGTAGTCAATTGGCGTCGTCCACAGATACGCAGTATTTT
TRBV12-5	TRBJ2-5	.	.	CASGLGALQETQYF	TGTGCTAGTGGTTTGGGGGCCCTGCAAGAGACCCAGTACTTC
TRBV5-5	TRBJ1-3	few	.	CASSLTGNDSGNTIYF	TGTGCCAGCAGCTTGACAGGGAATGACTCTGGAAACACCATATATTTT
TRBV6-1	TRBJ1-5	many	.	CASTPEGIYSNQPQHF	TGTGCCAGCACCCCTGAAGGGATCTATAGCAATCAGCCCCAGCATTTT
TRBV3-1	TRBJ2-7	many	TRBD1	CASSPETGVHEQYF	TGTGCCAGCAGCCCCGAGACAGGGGTCCACGAGCAGTACTTC
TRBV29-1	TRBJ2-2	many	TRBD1	CSVVGGDRGRTGELFF	TGCAGCGTTGTCGGAGGGGACAGGGGGCGCACCGGGGAGCTGTTTTTT
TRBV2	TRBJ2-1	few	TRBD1	CASSEAQGGTGDEQFF	TGTGCCAGCAGTGAAGCGCAGGGGGGGACAGGGGATGAGCAGTTCTTC
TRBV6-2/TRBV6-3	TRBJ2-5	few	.	CASSYGSSRYQETQYF	TGTGCCAGCAGTTACGGGTCTAGCCGGTACCAAGAGACCCAGTACTTC
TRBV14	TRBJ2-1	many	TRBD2	CASSELAGGSNEQFF	TGTGCCAGCAGCGAACTAGCGGGAGGGAGCAATGAGCAGTTCTTC
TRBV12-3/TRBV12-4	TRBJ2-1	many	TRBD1	CASSGTGVSNEQFF	TGTGCCAGCAGTGGGACAGGGGTATCAAATGAGCAGTTCTTC
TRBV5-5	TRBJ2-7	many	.	CASSSEGDYEQYF	TGTGCCAGCAGCTCTGAAGGGGACTACGAGCAGTACTTC
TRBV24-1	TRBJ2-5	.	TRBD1	CATSDTRTGFDTQYF	TGTGCCACCAGTGACACCCGGACAGGGTTCGACACCCAGTACTTC
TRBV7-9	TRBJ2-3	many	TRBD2	CASLISGSPDTQYF	TGTGCCAGCTTGATTAGCGGGAGCCCAGATACGCAGTATTTT
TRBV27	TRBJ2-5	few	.	CASSLSFRQALQETQYF	TGTGCCAGCAGTTTATCGTTTAGACAGGCACTCCAAGAGACCCAGTACTTC
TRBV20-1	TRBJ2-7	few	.	CSASTLRLGPYEQYF	TGCAGTGCTAGCACCTTGCGGTTAGGCCCCTACGAGCAGTACTTC
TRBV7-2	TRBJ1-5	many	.	CASSLGTAWGNQPQHF	TGTGCCAGCAGCTTAGGGACAGCCTGGGGGAATCAGCCCCAGCATTTT
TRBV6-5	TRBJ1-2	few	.	CASSSGLLYGYTF	TGTGCCAGCAGTTCGGGCCTTCTCTATGGCTACACCTTC
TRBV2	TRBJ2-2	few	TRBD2	CASSEDRLAGSTGELFF	TGTGCCAGCAGTGAAGACAGACTAGCGGGGAGCACCGGGGAGCTGTTTTTT
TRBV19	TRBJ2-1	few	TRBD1	CASSTGGRYNEQFF	TGTGCCAGTTCGACAGGGGGAAGGTACAATGAGCAGTTCTTC
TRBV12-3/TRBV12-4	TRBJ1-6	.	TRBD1	CASSEPGQYSPLHF	TGTGCCAGCAGTGAGCCGGGACAGTATTCACCCCTCCACTTT
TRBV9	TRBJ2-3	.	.	CASSVAGGAGPADTQYF	TGTGCCAGCAGCGTAGCAGGAGGGGCGGGGCCCGCAGATACGCAGTATTTT
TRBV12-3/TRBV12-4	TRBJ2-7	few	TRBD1	CASRTGENYEQYF	TGTGCCAGCAGGACAGGGGAAAATTACGAGCAGTACTTC
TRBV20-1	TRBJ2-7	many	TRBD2	CSARLAGVEYEQYF	TGCAGTGCTAGACTAGCGGGAGTAGAGTACGAGCAGTACTTC